This T cell receptor (beta chain) was identified during a study of PD-L1 blockade in urothelial cancer. CDR1 GTSNPN and CDR2 SVGIG come from the germline V gene (reference sequence). The CDR3 runs 13 residues. The V and J ends lost 3 bases and 1 base respectively, with 10 bases between them. Points from the study as a whole: More expansion of tumor-associated blood clones, seen at 3 weeks, marked durable-benefit patients.

Details on this clone: Its antigen is still unknown.

The protocol was immunoSEQ multiplex PCR, while the TCRdb copy is restricted to in-frame clones and leaves out a portion. The sample includes about 88,000 clones, roughly 90% of them seen just once. The sequenced sample was PBMCs, obtained around atezolizumab (anti-PD-L1) treatment. The TCR originated in a man aged 60-69 years with urothelial cancer. The chain uses TRBV30 and TRBJ2-7; a possible D gene is TRBD2 (5 bases). The CDR3 region has the DNA TGTGCCTGGAGACTAGGCGCGTCCTACGAGCAGTACTTC. Its translation is CAWRLGASYEQYF. Full variable domain (rest looked up from reference TRBV30 and TRBJ2-7): SQTIHQWPATLVQPVGSPLSLECTVEGTSNPNLYWYRQAAGRGLQLLFYSVGIGQISSEVPQNLSASRPQDRQFILSSKKLLLSDSGFYLCAWRLGASYEQYFGPGTRLTVT.